These 14 T cell receptor beta chains were all obtained from the same sample, sequenced in a study of regulatory and conventional T cells in RAG deficiency (dated by TCRdb to 2015 to 2018). Conventional CD4+ T cells were purified from blood as CD25-low CD127-high cells before genomic DNA extraction. The method behind the library was the immunoSEQ multiplex PCR assay. This is the immuneACCESS table as TCRdb keeps it, with only in-frame sequences that have V and J called. A part of the clones is gone; compared with another copy, unresolved V genes explain less than half, and the rest is unexplained. This sample is represented by roughly 10,000 clones; around 94% of them were singletons. 1.4% of the sample is held by the ten biggest clonotypes. The sequenced sample consisted of CD4+ effector T cells sorted from blood. These receptors were collected from a human donor with RAG deficiency presenting as severe combined immunodeficiency.

V is TRBV14 and J is TRBJ2-4; 8 bases are a match to TRBD1. The CDR3 consists of 15 residues. Germline assignment: CDR1 SGHDN and CDR2 FVKESK. After removal of 4 bases from V and 1 base from J, the junction contained 3 bases not matched to a gene. The DNA for the CDR3 is TGTGCCAGCAGCCGACGACAGGGGGCCAAAAACATTCAGTACTTC. Its protein is CASSRRQGAKNIQYF.

The rearrangement links TRBV7-6 to TRBJ2-1; D is perhaps TRBD1 (7 bases). The CDR3 runs 16 residues. Trimming stripped 5 bases from V and 0 bases from J, with 14 bases between. From germline, CDR1 is SGHVS and CDR2 FNYEAQ. CDR3 in amino acids: CASSPSGGSSYNEQFF. CDR3 DNA: TGTGCCAGCAGCCCGTCAGGGGGGAGCTCCTACAATGAGCAGTTCTTC.

This clone was recorded only once. The chain is built from TRBV18 and TRBJ1-2; tentative D call: TRBD1 (5 bases). The CDR3 has 12 amino acids. CDR1 KGHSH and CDR2 LQKENI come from the germline V gene. With 4 bases removed from V and 8 bases from J, the gap between germline ends came to 11 bases. CDR3 coding DNA: TGTGCCAGCTCACGTGGCAGGGACGGCTACACCTTC. Encoded protein: CASSRGRDGYTF.

This sequence joins TRBV5-4 and TRBJ2-5; a weak D match, TRBD1 (6 bases). The V gene's germline CDR1 is SGHNT and CDR2 YYREEE (reference sequence). This CDR3 is 13 amino acids long. V lost 2 bases and J lost 5, with 10 bases in between. The CDR3 DNA follows: TGTGCCAGCAGCTTTTTCAGGGGCGAGACCCAGTACTTC. Its translation: CASSFFRGETQYF.

CDR3 loop: CASSLLNTGELFF. The CDR3 nucleotides read TGTGCCAGCAGCTTACTCAACACCGGGGAGCTGTTTTTT. The V gene is TRBV7-3, the J gene TRBJ2-2, with unresolved D. The germline gives CDR1 SGHTA, CDR2 FQGTGA. V was trimmed by 2 bases and J by 2 bases, leaving 3 bases between them. This CDR3 is 13 amino acids long.

The chain joins TRBV9 to TRBJ2-1, with 10 bases that match TRBD1. The CDR3 spans 15 residues. Germline V gives CDR1 SGDLS, CDR2 YYNGEE. The V and J ends lost 4 bases and 4 bases, in that order; junction bases with no gene match: 5. As DNA, the CDR3 is TGTGCCAGCAGCCCCCGGACAGGGGGATACAATGAGCAGTTCTTC. This sequence encodes CASSPRTGGYNEQFF.

This clone was detected only a few times. The chain has TRBV19 and TRBJ2-1; D may be TRBD1 or TRBD2 (5 bases each). Trimming stripped 7 bases from V and 0 bases from J, with 19 bases between. The germline CDR1 and CDR2 sequences are LNHDA and SQIVND (reference sequence). The CDR3 sequence is 17 residues long. CDR3 sequence (DNA): TGTGCCAGTATGAGGGGTGGCGTTACGAGCTCCTACAATGAGCAGTTCTTC. Translation gives CASMRGGVTSSYNEQFF.

The J gene is TRBJ2-2, the V gene TRBV30, with D maybe TRBD1 (5 bases). V shed 2 bases and J shed 0 bases, with 13 bases lying between them. Germline lookup yields CDR1 GTSNPN and CDR2 SVGIG (reference sequence). The CDR3 spans 16 residues. The CDR3 region is CAWSRKGLANTGELFF. The CDR3 nucleotides read TGTGCCTGGAGTAGGAAGGGGCTGGCGAACACCGGGGAGCTGTTTTTT.

This chain's CDR3 is CASSEPGLQETQYF. DNA for the CDR3: TGTGCCAGCAGCGAACCGGGACTACAAGAGACCCAGTACTTC. This chain joins TRBV9 and TRBJ2-5, with TRBD2 matching 7 bases. Germline CDR1 reads SGDLS; CDR2 reads YYNGEE. The CDR3 runs 14 residues. V shed 3 bases, J shed 2 bases, and the junction held 4 bases outside the gene matches.

V and J are TRBV2 and TRBJ2-2; 11 bases agree with TRBD2. The CDR3 loop spans 15 amino acids. Unmatched junction bases numbered 8, after V lost 7 bases and J lost 7 bases. Germline loops: CDR1 SNHLY, CDR2 FYNNEI. The CDR3, as DNA: TGTGCCAGCACCATACTAGCGGGAGCGGTCGGGGAGCTGTTTTTT. It encodes CASTILAGAVGELFF.

The chain carries TRBV7-2 and TRBJ2-1; D call uncertain. The CDR3 is made up of 11 amino acids. CDR1 is SGHTA and CDR2 is FQGNSA in the germline V gene. V was pared by 0 bases and J by 11 bases, with 5 bases between. In nucleotides, the CDR3 is TGTGCCAGCAGCTTAGCGGCGAAGCAGTTCTTC. Protein sequence: CASSLAAKQFF.

The chain combines TRBV5-6 with TRBJ2-1; D call uncertain. The V gene lost 4 bases and the J gene lost 7 bases, with 9 bases spanning the gap. The germline CDR1 and CDR2 sequences are SGHDT and YYEEEE. The CDR3 runs 12 residues. The chain's CDR3 is CASSPSRNEQFF. In DNA form, the CDR3 reads TGTGCCAGCAGCCCATCACGGAATGAGCAGTTCTTC. Full variable domain (remainder filled in from reference TRBV5-6 and TRBJ2-1): DAGVTQSPTHLIKTRGQQVTLRCSPKSGHDTVSWYQQALGQGPQFIFQYYEEEERQRGNFPDRFSGHQFPNYSSELNVNALLLGDSALYLCASSPSRNEQFFGPGTRLTVL.

The rearrangement joins TRBV7-6 to TRBJ2-7; TRBD2 matches 11 bases. CDR3 size: 15 residues. Unmatched junction bases numbered 0, after V lost 1 base and J lost 1 base. Per the germline V gene, CDR1 is SGHVS and CDR2 is FNYEAQ. CDR3 in amino acids: CASSLVAGGSYEQYF. The CDR3 DNA is TGTGCCAGCAGCTTAGTAGCGGGAGGGTCCTACGAGCAGTACTTC. Based on the CDR3 plus reference TRBV7-6 and TRBJ2-7, the full variable domain is GAGVSQSPRYKVTKRGQDVALRCDPISGHVSLYWYRQALGQGPEFLTYFNYEAQQDKSGLPNDRFSAERPEGSISTLTIQRTEQRDSAMYRCASSLVAGGSYEQYFGPGTRLTVT.

The rearrangement uses TRBV28 and TRBJ2-3; D ambiguous. V gave up 3 bases and J gave up 1 base, with 8 bases separating them. The CDR3 has 14 amino acids. CDR1 and CDR2 from the germline V gene are MDHEN and SYDVKM. CDR3 loop: CASSFPSRTDTQYF. For the CDR3, the DNA is TGTGCCAGCAGTTTTCCCTCACGCACAGATACGCAGTATTTT.